This TCR beta chain was captured by sequencing in a study of blood T cell repertoires in COVID-19. Study background: PBMCs, B-cell-depleted T cells, or T cells were the source of the cDNA or gDNA that made up the material.

CDR3 size: 14 residues. In germline, CDR1 is MDHEN, CDR2 SYDVKM. V lost 6 bases and J 5 bases, leaving 14 bases between the germline ends. The repertoire was sequenced with immunoSEQ multiplex PCR; TCRdb's copy has only in-frame clones and lacks some. This table has 140,000 to 150,000 clones, roughly 91% appearing once. The chain couples TRBV28 to TRBJ2-1; D not resolved. The sequence was collected from a man aged 55-75 years with active or convalescent COVID-19. Sequencing used peripheral blood. CDR3 in amino acids: CASSLAAVNNEQFF. The CDR3 coding sequence is TGTGCCAGCAGCCTCGCGGCAGTGAACAATGAGCAGTTCTTC.